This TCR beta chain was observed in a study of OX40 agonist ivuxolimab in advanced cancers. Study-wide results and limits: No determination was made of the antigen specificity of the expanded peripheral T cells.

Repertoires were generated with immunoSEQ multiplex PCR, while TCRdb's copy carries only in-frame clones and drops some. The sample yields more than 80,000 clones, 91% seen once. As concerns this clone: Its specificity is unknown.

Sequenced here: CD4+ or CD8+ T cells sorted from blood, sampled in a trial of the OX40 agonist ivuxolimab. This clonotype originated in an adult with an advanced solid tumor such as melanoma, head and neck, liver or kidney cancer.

The CDR3 DNA reads TGTGCCTGGAGTGAACGAGACAGGGCCCTCCTCTCCTACGAGCAGTACTTC. It yields the protein CAWSERDRALLSYEQYF. This chain links TRBV30 with TRBJ2-7; 7 bases line up with TRBD1. CDR3 length equals 17 residues. J was trimmed by 0 bases and V by 1 base; bases with no gene match: 12. Germline lookup yields CDR1 GTSNPN and CDR2 SVGIG (reference sequence).